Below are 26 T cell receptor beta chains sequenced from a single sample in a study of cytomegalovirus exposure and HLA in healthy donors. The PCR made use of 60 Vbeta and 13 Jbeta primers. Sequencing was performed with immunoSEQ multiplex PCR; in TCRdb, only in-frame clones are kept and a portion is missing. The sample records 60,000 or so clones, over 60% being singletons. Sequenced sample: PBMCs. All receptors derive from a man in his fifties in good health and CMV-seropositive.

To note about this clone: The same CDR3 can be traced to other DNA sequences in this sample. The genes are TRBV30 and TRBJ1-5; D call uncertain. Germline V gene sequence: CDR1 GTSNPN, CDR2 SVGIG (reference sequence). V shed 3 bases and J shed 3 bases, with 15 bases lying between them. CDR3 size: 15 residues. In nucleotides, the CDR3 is TGTGCCTGGAGCCCACAGTCACTCTCCAATCAGCCCCAGCATTTT. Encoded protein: CAWSPQSLSNQPQHF.

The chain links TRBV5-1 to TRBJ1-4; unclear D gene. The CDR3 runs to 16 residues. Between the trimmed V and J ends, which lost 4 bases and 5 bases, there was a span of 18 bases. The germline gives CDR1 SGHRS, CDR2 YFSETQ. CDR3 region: CASSPRGGINNEKLFF. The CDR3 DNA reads TGCGCCAGCAGCCCCCGGGGAGGGATCAACAATGAAAAACTGTTTTTT.

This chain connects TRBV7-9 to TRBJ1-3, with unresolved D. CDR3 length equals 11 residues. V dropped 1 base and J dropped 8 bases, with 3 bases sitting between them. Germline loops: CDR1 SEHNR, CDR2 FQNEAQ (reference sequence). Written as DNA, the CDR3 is TGTGCCAGCAGCTTAGGAGACACCATATATTTT. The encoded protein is CASSLGDTIYF.

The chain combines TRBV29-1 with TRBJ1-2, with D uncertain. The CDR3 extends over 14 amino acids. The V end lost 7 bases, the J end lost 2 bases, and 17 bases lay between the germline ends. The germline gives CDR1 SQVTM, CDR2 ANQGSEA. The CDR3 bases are TGCAGCGCCCGTAAGGAGCCGCAGAACTATGGCTACACCTTC. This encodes CSARKEPQNYGYTF.

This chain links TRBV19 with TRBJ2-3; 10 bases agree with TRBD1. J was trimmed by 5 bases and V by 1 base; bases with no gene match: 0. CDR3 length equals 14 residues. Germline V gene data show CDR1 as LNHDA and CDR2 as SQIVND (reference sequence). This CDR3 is CASSIGTGGDTQYF. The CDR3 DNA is TGTGCCAGTAGTATAGGGACAGGGGGAGATACGCAGTATTTT.

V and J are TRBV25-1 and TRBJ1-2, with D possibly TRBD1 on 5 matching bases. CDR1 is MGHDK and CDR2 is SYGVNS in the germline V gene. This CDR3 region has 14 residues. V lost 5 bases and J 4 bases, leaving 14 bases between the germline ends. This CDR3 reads CASSSQGNIYGYTF. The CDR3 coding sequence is TGTGCCAGCAGTAGTCAGGGTAATATCTATGGCTACACCTTC.

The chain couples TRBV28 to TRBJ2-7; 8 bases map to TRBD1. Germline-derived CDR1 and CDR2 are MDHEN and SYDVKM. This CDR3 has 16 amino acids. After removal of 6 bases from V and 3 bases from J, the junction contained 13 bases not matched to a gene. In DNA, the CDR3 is TGTGCCAGCAGCTCCCCACTAGAGGACAGGGTCTACGAGCAGTACTTC. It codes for CASSSPLEDRVYEQYF.

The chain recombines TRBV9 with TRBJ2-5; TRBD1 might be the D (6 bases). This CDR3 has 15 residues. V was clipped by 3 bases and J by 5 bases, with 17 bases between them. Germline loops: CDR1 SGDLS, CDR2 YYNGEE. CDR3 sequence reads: CASSEGTGTSETQYF. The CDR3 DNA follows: TGTGCCAGCAGCGAGGGTACCGGGACATCTGAGACCCAGTACTTC.

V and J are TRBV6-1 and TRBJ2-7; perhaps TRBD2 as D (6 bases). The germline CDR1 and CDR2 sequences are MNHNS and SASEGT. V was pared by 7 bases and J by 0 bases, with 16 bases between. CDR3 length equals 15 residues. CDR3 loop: CASKMRDLNSYEQYF. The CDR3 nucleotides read TGTGCCAGCAAGATGAGGGACTTAAACTCCTACGAGCAGTACTTC.

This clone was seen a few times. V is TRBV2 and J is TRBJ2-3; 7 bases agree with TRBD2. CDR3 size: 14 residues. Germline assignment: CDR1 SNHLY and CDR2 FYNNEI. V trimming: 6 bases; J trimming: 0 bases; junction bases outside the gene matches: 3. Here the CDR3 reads CASRTSPSTDTQYF. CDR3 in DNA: TGTGCCAGCAGGACTAGCCCTAGCACAGATACGCAGTATTTT.

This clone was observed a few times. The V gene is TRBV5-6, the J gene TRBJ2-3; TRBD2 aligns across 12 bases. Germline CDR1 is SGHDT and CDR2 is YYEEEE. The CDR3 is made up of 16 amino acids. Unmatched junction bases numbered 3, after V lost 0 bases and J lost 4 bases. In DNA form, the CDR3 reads TGTGCCAGCAGCTTGGGACCTAGCGGGGGGGCAGATACGCAGTATTTT. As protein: CASSLGPSGGADTQYF.

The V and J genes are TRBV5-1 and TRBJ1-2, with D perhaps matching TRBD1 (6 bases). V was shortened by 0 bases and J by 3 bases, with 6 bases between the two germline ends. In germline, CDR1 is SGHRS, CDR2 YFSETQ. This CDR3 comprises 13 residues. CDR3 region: CASSLEGDYGYTF. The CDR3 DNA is TGCGCCAGCAGCTTGGAGGGGGACTATGGCTACACCTTC.

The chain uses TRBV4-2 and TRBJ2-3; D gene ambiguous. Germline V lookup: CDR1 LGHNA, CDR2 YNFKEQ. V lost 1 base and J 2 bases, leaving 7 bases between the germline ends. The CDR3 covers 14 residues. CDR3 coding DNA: TGTGCCAGCAGCCAAGCCCAAGCCACAGATACGCAGTATTTT. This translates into CASSQAQATDTQYF.

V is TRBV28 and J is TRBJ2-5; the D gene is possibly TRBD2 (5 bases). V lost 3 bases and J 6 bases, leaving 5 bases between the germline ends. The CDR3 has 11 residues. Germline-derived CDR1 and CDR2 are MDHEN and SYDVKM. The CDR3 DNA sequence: TGTGCCAGCAGTTTCGGGAAGACCCAGTACTTC. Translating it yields CASSFGKTQYF.

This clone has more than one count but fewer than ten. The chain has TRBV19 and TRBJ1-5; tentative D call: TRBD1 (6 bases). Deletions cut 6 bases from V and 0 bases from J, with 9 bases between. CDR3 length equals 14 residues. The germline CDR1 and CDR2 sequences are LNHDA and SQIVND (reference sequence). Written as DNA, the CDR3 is TGTGCCAGTAGGCTACAGGGTAGCAATCAGCCCCAGCATTTT. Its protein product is CASRLQGSNQPQHF. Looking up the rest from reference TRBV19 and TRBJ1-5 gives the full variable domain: DGGITQSPKYLFRKEGQNVTLSCEQNLNHDAMYWYRQDPGQGLRLIYYSQIVNDFQKGDIAEGYSVSREKKESFPLTVTSAQKNPTAFYLCASRLQGSNQPQHFGDGTRLSIL.

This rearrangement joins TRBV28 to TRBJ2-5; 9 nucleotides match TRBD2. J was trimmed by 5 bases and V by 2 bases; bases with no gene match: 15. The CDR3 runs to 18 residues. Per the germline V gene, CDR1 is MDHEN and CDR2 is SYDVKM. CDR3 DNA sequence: TGTGCCAGCAGTTTAGGGGGACTAGCTGCGCCCGGAGGGGAGACCCAGTACTTC. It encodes CASSLGGLAAPGGETQYF.

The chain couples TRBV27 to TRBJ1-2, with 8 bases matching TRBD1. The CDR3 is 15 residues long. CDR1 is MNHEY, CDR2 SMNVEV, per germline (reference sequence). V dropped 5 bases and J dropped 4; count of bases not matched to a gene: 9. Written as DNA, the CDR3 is TGTGCCAGCAGTGCTCACCCGGGACAGGTCTATGGCTACACCTTC. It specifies CASSAHPGQVYGYTF.

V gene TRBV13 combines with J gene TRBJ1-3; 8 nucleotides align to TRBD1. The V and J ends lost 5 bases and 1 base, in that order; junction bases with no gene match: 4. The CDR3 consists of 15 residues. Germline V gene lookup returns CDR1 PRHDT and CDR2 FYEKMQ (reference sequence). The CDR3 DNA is TGTGCCAGCAGCCCGGGACAGGTATCTGGAAACACCATATATTTT. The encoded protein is CASSPGQVSGNTIYF.

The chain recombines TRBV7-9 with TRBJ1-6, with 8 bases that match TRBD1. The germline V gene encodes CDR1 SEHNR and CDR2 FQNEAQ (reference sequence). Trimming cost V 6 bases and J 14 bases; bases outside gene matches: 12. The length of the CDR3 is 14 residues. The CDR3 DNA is TGTGCCAGCAGGAGTGGACAGGGCAGTAGAGCCCTCCACTTT. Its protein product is CASRSGQGSRALHF.

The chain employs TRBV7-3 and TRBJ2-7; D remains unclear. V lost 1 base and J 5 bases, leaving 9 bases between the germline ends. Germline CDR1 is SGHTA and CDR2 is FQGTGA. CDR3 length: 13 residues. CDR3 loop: CASSLSRSDEQYF. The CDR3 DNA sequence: TGTGCCAGCAGCTTAAGTCGGTCGGACGAGCAGTACTTC.

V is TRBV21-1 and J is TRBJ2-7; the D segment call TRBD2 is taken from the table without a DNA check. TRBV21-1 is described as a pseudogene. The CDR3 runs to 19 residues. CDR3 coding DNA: TGTGCCAGCAGCAAAAGGCTAGCGGGAGGCTACAAAAAGTCCTACGAGCAGTACTTC. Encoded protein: CASSKRLAGGYKKSYEQYF.

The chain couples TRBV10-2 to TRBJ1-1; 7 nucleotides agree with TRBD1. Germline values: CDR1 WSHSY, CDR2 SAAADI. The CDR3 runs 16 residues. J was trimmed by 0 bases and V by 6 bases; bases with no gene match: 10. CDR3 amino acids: CASSARGQLLNTEAFF. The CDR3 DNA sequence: TGCGCCAGCAGCGCTAGGGGACAGCTATTGAACACTGAAGCTTTCTTT.

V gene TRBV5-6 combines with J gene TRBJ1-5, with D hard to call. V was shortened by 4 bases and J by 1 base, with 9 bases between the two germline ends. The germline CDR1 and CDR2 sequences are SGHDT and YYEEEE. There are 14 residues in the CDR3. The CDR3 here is CASSPRESNQPQHF. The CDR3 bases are TGTGCCAGCAGCCCACGGGAAAGCAATCAGCCCCAGCATTTT.

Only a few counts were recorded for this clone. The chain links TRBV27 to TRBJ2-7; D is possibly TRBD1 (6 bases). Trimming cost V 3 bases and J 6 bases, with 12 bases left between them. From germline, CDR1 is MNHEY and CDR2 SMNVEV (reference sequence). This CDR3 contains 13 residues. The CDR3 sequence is CASSLTGAVEQYV. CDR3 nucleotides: TGTGCCAGCAGTTTGACAGGTGCCGTCGAGCAGTACGTC.

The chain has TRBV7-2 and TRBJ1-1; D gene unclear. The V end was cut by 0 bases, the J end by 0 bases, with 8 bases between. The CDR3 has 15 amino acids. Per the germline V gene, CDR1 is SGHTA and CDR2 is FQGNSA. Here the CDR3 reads CASSLAPGVNTEAFF. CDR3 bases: TGTGCCAGCAGCTTAGCGCCAGGTGTGAACACTGAAGCTTTCTTT.

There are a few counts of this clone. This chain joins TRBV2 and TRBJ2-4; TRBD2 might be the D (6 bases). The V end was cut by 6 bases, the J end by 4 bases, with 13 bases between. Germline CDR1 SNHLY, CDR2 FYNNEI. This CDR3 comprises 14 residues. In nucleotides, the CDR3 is TGTGCCAGCAGGGGCGGGATTAAGAAAAACATTCAGTACTTC. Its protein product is CASRGGIKKNIQYF.